This is a list of T cell receptor beta chains from one sample in a study of cytomegalovirus exposure and HLA in healthy donors. Generated by immunoSEQ multiplex PCR, the TCRdb table keeps only in-frame clones and is missing some. The sample shows tens of thousands of clones, approximately 60% of them seen only once. Sequences were obtained from PBMCs. The receptors stem from a woman between 45 and 65 years old in good health and CMV-seropositive. Each CDR3 is given with its conserved first and last residue. Each record gives: J gene, clone size, V gene, D gene, CDR3 DNA, CDR3 protein. D genes are given only for firm matches. Rows give clone size only sometimes, using once, few, many, or a class for an expanded clone.

TRBJ2-1,-,TRBV7-6,TRBD2,TGTGCCAGCAGCTTCCGACTAGCGGGGGAGCAGTTCTTC,CASSFRLAGEQFF
TRBJ2-7,many,TRBV28,-,TGTGCCAGCAGTTTCCAAAACTACGAGCAGTACTTC,CASSFQNYEQYF
TRBJ2-5,-,TRBV7-9,-,TGTGCCAGCAGCCCCGGGTACGGGGGGCCTAGAGAGACCCAGTACTTC,CASSPGYGGPRETQYF
TRBJ2-2,-,TRBV5-6,TRBD2,TGTGCCAGCGCCGGGGGGGTCGGGGAGCTGTTTTTT,CASAGGVGELFF
TRBJ1-3,-,TRBV19,-,TGTGCCAGTGAAGAGGGCACCTCTGGAAACACCATATATTTT,CASEEGTSGNTIYF
TRBJ1-2,few,TRBV6-5,-,TGTGCCAGCAGTTACTCGCCCTACCGCTATGGCTACACCTTC,CASSYSPYRYGYTF
TRBJ2-3,-,TRBV4-2,-,TGTGCCAGCAGCCTCGGCGGGGCTGGACCGACAGATACGCAGTATTTT,CASSLGGAGPTDTQYF
TRBJ2-6,-,TRBV5-1,TRBD1,TGCGCCAGCGGGGGACAGGGATCTGGGGCCAACGTCCTGACTTTC,CASGGQGSGANVLTF
TRBJ1-2,-,TRBV6-1,TRBD1,TGTGCCAGCGCATCCGACAGGGGGCAAGGCTACACCTTC,CASASDRGQGYTF
TRBJ2-3,few,TRBV7-9,TRBD2,TGTGCCAGCAGCACCCCCCTGAGGGACTACCATCCCACAGATACGCAGTATTTT,CASSTPLRDYHPTDTQYF
TRBJ2-5,-,TRBV2,TRBD1,TGTGCCAGCAGTGGAACAGGGGGCTTGGGAGAGACCCAGTACTTC,CASSGTGGLGETQYF
TRBJ2-5,-,TRBV30,-,TGTGCCTGGAGTGTAACCCCCCGAGCCCAGTACTTC,CAWSVTPRAQYF
TRBJ2-7,-,TRBV7-9,TRBD2,TGTGCCAGCAGTTTTGCGACCGGGACTAGCTTATTCCACGAGCAGTACTTC,CASSFATGTSLFHEQYF
TRBJ2-2,-,TRBV30,TRBD2,TGTGCCTCGGGGAGGGCCGGGGAGCTGTTTTTT,CASGRAGELFF
TRBJ2-7,-,TRBV28,TRBD1,TGTGCCAGCAGTCTACCGGGACAGTACTCCTACGAGCAGTACTTC,CASSLPGQYSYEQYF
TRBJ1-4,-,TRBV28,TRBD1,TGTGCCAGCAGTTTAAAACTGGAACAGGGGGGTTCAACTAATGAAAAACTGTTTTTT,CASSLKLEQGGSTNEKLFF
TRBJ1-1,-,TRBV6-5,TRBD1,TGTGCCAGCAGTACGCGCTCGGGACAGACCACTGAAGCTTTCTTT,CASSTRSGQTTEAFF
TRBJ1-1,-,TRBV28,TRBD1,TGTGCCAGCAGTTTGGAAGGGACAGCAGCTGAAGCTTTCTTT,CASSLEGTAAEAFF
TRBJ1-2,-,TRBV6-5,TRBD1,TGTGCCAGCAGTCCGACAGGGTTTGCCTATGGCTACACCTTC,CASSPTGFAYGYTF
TRBJ1-4,-,TRBV5-1,-,TGCGCCAGCAGCTTGGGAGAGAAAAATGAAAAACTGTTTTTT,CASSLGEKNEKLFF
TRBJ1-2,-,TRBV4-3,-,TGCGCCAGCAGCCAAGCCTCCGGGGACTATGGCTACACCTTC,CASSQASGDYGYTF
TRBJ2-1,-,TRBV11-3,TRBD1,TGTGCCAGCAGCTTAGGGGGACAGGGCCCCCCCTTCTTC,CASSLGGQGPPFF
TRBJ1-5,-,TRBV10-1,-,TGCGCCAGCAGTGAGACCCCAGGGGTAGGGTATCAGCCCCAGCATTTT,CASSETPGVGYQPQHF
TRBJ2-1,once,TRBV9,-,TGTGCCAGCAGCGTAGACGGGCTAGCCAATGAGCAGTTCTTC,CASSVDGLANEQFF
TRBJ2-7,-,TRBV28,-,TGTGCCAGCAGTCCCGGACAGTCCGACGAGCAGTACTTC,CASSPGQSDEQYF
TRBJ2-2,-,TRBV7-8,TRBD1,TGTGCCAGCAGCTCCCCACGTAAGGGGGCGAGCACCGGGGAGCTGTTTTTT,CASSSPRKGASTGELFF
TRBJ2-3,-,TRBV28,-,TGTGCCAGCAGTCGAGGGATCACAGATACGCAGTATTTT,CASSRGITDTQYF
TRBJ1-1,-,TRBV7-9,TRBD1,TGTTCCAGCAGCCGACAGGGGGACACTGAAGCTTTCTTT,CSSSRQGDTEAFF
TRBJ1-1,few,TRBV28,-,TGTGCCAGCAGCTTCGAGGATCAGTTTGGCGCTGAAGCTTTCTTT,CASSFEDQFGAEAFF
TRBJ2-5,-,TRBV18,-,TGTGCCAGCTCACCACCCCCGGAGGTGAAGACCCAGTACTTC,CASSPPPEVKTQYF
TRBJ2-3,few,TRBV10-2,TRBD2,TGCGCCAGCAGTGACCCCCCTGCGGGGGGGGAGGGAGATACGCAGTATTTT,CASSDPPAGGEGDTQYF
TRBJ2-1,-,TRBV6-6,TRBD2,TGTGCCAGCAGTTACGGGACTAGCGGGGAGTTGAGTGAGCAGTTCTTC,CASSYGTSGELSEQFF
TRBJ1-1,-,TRBV6-5,TRBD1,TGTGCCAGCATCAGAGACAGGGGAAACACTGAAGCTTTCTTT,CASIRDRGNTEAFF
TRBJ2-1,few,TRBV5-8,-,TGTGCCAGCAGCCTTAGTCCCCTTGAAAGCTCCTACAATGAGCAGTTCTTC,CASSLSPLESSYNEQFF
TRBJ1-1,-,TRBV6-5,TRBD1,TGTGCCAGCAGTACAGGGGTTAACACTGAAGCTTTCTTT,CASSTGVNTEAFF
TRBJ1-5,-,TRBV2,TRBD1,TGTGCCAGCAGTTTCGGACAGGGGGGTCAGCCCCAGCATTTT,CASSFGQGGQPQHF
TRBJ1-1,-,TRBV7-8,-,TGTGCCAGCAGCTTGGACTTGGACAGGAACACTGAAGCTTTCTTT,CASSLDLDRNTEAFF
TRBJ1-5,few,TRBV6-5,-,TGTGCCAGCAGTTACTCGCGGACAGCGAATCAGCCCCAGCATTTT,CASSYSRTANQPQHF
TRBJ1-5,few,TRBV27,TRBD1,TGTGCCAGCAGTTTGGGGACAGTTAGCAATCAGCCCCAGCATTTT,CASSLGTVSNQPQHF
TRBJ2-7,-,TRBV19,-,TGTGCCAGTAGTATCGCTTGGCTCTCCGAGCAGTACTTC,CASSIAWLSEQYF
TRBJ1-1,few,TRBV5-1,-,TGCGCCAGCAGCTTGGGACACTCCGAAGCTTTCTTT,CASSLGHSEAFF
TRBJ1-2,-,TRBV5-6,TRBD1,TGTGCCAGCAGCTTGGGGGACAGCTCTCTCTTTGGCTACACCTTC,CASSLGDSSLFGYTF
TRBJ2-5,-,TRBV4-1,TRBD2,TGCGCCAGCAGTCGCCCCGGACTAGAGGAGACCCAGTACTTC,CASSRPGLEETQYF
TRBJ2-2,-,TRBV6-5,TRBD1,TGTGCCAGCAGTCGACAGGGGGCCGGCGGGGAGCTGTTTTTT,CASSRQGAGGELFF
TRBJ1-6,-,TRBV5-1,-,TGCGCCAGCGGCTTGGTCGCAGGTAGTAATTCACCCCTCCACTTT,CASGLVAGSNSPLHF
TRBJ1-1,-,TRBV5-8,-,TGTGCCAGCAGCTTGGAGGTAGGCGGTACTGAAGCTTTCTTT,CASSLEVGGTEAFF
TRBJ1-5,-,TRBV28,TRBD1,TGTGCCAGCAGCTGGACAGGGGTTAATCAGCCCCAGCATTTT,CASSWTGVNQPQHF
TRBJ2-1,-,TRBV27,TRBD2,TGTGCCAGCAGTCCCGGCGCGGGGGGGCCCTACAATGAGCAGTTCTTC,CASSPGAGGPYNEQFF
TRBJ2-7,-,TRBV6-4,-,TGTGCCAGAGTGAGTGGGGGCAGGAGATTTGGCGAGCAGTACTTC,CARVSGGRRFGEQYF
TRBJ2-1,-,TRBV13,TRBD2,TGTGCCAGCAGCGACCGGACTAGCGCTTACAATGAGCAGTTCTTC,CASSDRTSAYNEQFF
TRBJ1-2,few,TRBV6-1,-,TGTGCCAGCAGTGTTATTCCGGAGACTAACTATGGCTACACCTTC,CASSVIPETNYGYTF
TRBJ2-7,-,TRBV7-9,-,TGTGCCAGCAGCCCCGTCCCCTACGAGCAGTACTTC,CASSPVPYEQYF
TRBJ1-1,-,TRBV10-2,-,TGCGCCAGCAGTGAGGCGCCGCGGGCTGAAGCTTTCTTT,CASSEAPRAEAFF
TRBJ2-1,-,TRBV7-6,-,TGTGCCAGCAGCTTAGCGGGGGGTCTATACAATGAGCAGTTCTTC,CASSLAGGLYNEQFF
TRBJ1-1,-,TRBV5-1,TRBD1,TGCGCCAGCAGCTCGTTAGGGGGCGCGGTGAACACTGAAGCTTTCTTT,CASSSLGGAVNTEAFF
TRBJ2-5,-,TRBV28,TRBD2,TGTGCCAGCAGTTCCGGGACTAGAATGACCCAGTACTTC,CASSSGTRMTQYF
TRBJ2-6,-,TRBV27,-,TGTGCCAGCAGTTTAAGGGGCTCTGGGGCCAACGTCCTGACTTTC,CASSLRGSGANVLTF